Listed below are T cell receptor beta chains from one sample, sequenced in a study of CD8 T cells in Susac syndrome. TCRdb reprocessed the immunoSEQ multiplex PCR reads via MiXCR and lists one record per CDR3 protein. The table includes 150,000 to 200,000 distinct CDR3 sequences, about 93% detected once. The specimen was CD4+ T cells from PBMCs. These receptors originate from a human donor in good health. The conserved cysteine and the conserved F or W are not part of the CDR3 here. Each record gives: V gene, CDR3 protein.

TRBV3-1 ATHIAGVNQETQY
TRBV3-1 ASSPLGGYGYT
TRBV5-1 ASSTSDRGQETQY
TRBV30 AWGQGVTEAF
TRBV6-5 ASSYSRGTNYGYT
TRBV29-1 SVDTTYSTDTQY
TRBV9 ASSLTGVDGETQY
TRBV20-1 SARAPGPKDTQY
TRBV7-3 ASSSNGAQETQY
TRBV7-8 ASSSLRAMNTEAF
TRBV20-1 SAPTGIIQETQY
TRBV6-2/TRBV6-3 ASSYVRPSPLH
TRBV12-3/TRBV12-4 ASSSAGLNTGELF
TRBV12-3/TRBV12-4 ASSVSSGTGEDGYT
TRBV5-4 ASSGNSLRGYT
TRBV20-1 SARFRVGQETQY
TRBV20-1 SAGGPAGDTDTQY
TRBV7-2 ASSLATLAGAGNEQF
TRBV9 ASSAALTGGRETQY
TRBV11-2 ASSPQVRNEQF
TRBV3-1 ASSPQISYEQY
TRBV5-1 ASGDPTGGYEQY
TRBV6-2/TRBV6-3 ASSLRDPGNQPQH
TRBV3-1 ASSQRGQGPTDTQY
TRBV19 ASSTTGSYGYT
TRBV6-2/TRBV6-3 ASSLLAGPYEQY
TRBV28 AIKGGDEQY
TRBV7-2 ASSPAPIYNEQF
TRBV12-3/TRBV12-4 ASSLRGPGNTIY
TRBV15 ATSRAETQY
TRBV20-1 SAREDSGGYQETQY
TRBV7-2 ASSFGTGDYNEQF
TRBV5-1 ASSLDGTGEETQY
TRBV24-1 ATSDPVTQY
TRBV12-3/TRBV12-4 ASSFTSGGLSSYEQY